This TCR beta chain emerged from a study of shared clonotypes between healthy human individuals. Notes on the study in general: Specimens sampled were limited to blood, with tissue repertoires likely differing. It was anticipated that sequencing depth would influence how many clonotypes donors shared.

Deep-level assay runs were performed. In the authors' workflow: Owing to the provision of junction-only sequences devoid of quality scores by immunoSEQ, filtering differed. The data were produced by immunoSEQ multiplex PCR, yet TCRdb's version contains in-frame clones alone and is incomplete. The V and J calls and clone size are taken from that table; D and trimming were inferred from the DNA. The table lists a few million clones, 85% to 95% of them singletons. For this clone: Its antigen is unidentified.

V lost 4 bases to trimming and J lost 2 bases; unmatched junction nucleotides: 3. This CDR3 contains 16 residues. The germline CDR1 and CDR2 sequences are MNHNS and SASEGT. Material for sequencing was naive CD4+ T cells from PBMCs. As for subset: CD45RA+ positively selected. The chain is built from TRBV6-1 and TRBJ2-1; TRBD2 matches at 12 bases. The receptor comes from a man aged 18 to 30 in good health. Some clones in this sample may be carry-over from other donors' samples. The CDR3: CASSAPSGRAYNEQFF. Written as DNA, the CDR3 is TGTGCCAGCAGTGCCCCTAGCGGGAGGGCCTACAATGAGCAGTTCTTC.